This TCR beta chain was retrieved from a study of blood T cell repertoires in COVID-19. Profiling relied on immunoSEQ multiplex PCR, and the TCRdb table lists in-frame clones only, not all of them. The sample has about 140,000 clones; under 85% are singletons. The ends were cut back, 1 base at V and 0 bases at J, with 8 bases in the middle. Germline CDR1 reads SGHAT; CDR2 reads FQNNGV. The CDR3 runs to 15 residues. The chain combines TRBV11-2 with TRBJ2-3; D perhaps matches TRBD2 (5 bases). The sample consisted of peripheral blood. The clonotype comes from a man aged 45 to 65 with active or convalescent COVID-19. Here the CDR3 reads CASSLAGTSTDTQYF. CDR3 bases: TGTGCCAGCAGCTTAGCGGGAACTAGCACAGATACGCAGTATTTT.